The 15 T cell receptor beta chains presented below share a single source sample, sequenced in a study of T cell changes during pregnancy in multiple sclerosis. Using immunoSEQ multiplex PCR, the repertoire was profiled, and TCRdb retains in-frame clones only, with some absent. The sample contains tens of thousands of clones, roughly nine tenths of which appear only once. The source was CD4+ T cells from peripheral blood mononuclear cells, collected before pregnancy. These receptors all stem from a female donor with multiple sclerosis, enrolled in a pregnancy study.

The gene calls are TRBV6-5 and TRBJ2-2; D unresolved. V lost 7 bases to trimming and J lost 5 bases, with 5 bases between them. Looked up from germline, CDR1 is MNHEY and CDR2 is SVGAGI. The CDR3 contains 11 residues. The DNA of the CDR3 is TGTGCCAGCAAAGAGACCGGGGAGCTGTTTTTT. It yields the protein CASKETGELFF.

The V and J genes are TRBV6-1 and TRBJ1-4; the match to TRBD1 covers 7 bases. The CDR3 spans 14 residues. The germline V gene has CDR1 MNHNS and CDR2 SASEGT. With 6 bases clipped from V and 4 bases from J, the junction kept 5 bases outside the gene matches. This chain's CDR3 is CASRGDRVNEKLFF. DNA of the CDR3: TGTGCCAGCAGGGGCGACAGGGTTAATGAAAAACTGTTTTTT.

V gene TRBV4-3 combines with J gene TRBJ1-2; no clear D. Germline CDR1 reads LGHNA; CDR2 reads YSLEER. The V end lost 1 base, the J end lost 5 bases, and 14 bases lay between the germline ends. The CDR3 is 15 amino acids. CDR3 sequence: CASSQAGVLGYGYTF. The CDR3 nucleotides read TGCGCCAGCAGCCAAGCTGGAGTTTTGGGTTATGGCTACACCTTC.

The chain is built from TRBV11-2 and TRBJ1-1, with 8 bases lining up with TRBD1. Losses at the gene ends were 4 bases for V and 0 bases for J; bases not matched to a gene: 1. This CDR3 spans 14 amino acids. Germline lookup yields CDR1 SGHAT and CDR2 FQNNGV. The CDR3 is CASSSGQVNTEAFF. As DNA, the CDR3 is TGTGCCAGCAGCTCGGGACAGGTGAACACTGAAGCTTTCTTT. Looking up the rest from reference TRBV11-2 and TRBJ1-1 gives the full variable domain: EAGVAQSPRYKIIEKRQSVAFWCNPISGHATLYWYQQILGQGPKLLIQFQNNGVVDDSQLPKDRFSAERLKGVDSTLKIQPAKLEDSAVYLCASSSGQVNTEAFFGQGTRLTVV.

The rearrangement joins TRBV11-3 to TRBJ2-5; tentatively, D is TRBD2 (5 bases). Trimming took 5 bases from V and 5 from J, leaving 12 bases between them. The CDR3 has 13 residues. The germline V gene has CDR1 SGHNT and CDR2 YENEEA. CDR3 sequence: CASSKTRVETQYF. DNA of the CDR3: TGTGCCAGCAGCAAAACTAGGGTCGAGACCCAGTACTTC.

CDR3 sequence: CASSPRAGGQSEQYF. In DNA form, the CDR3 reads TGCGCCAGCAGCCCTAGAGCGGGGGGGCAGTCCGAGCAGTACTTC. V usage is TRBV4-3 and J usage is TRBJ2-7, with 10 bases lining up with TRBD2. V was clipped by 4 bases and J by 6 bases; unmatched bases: 9. This CDR3 has 15 residues. Germline lookup yields CDR1 LGHNA and CDR2 YSLEER.

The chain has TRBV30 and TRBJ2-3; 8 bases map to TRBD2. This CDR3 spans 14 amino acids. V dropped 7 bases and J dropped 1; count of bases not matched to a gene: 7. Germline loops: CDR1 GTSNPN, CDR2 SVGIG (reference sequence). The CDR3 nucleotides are TGTGCCTCCCCGGGGGGGCTGCGCACAGATACGCAGTATTTT. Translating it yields CASPGGLRTDTQYF.

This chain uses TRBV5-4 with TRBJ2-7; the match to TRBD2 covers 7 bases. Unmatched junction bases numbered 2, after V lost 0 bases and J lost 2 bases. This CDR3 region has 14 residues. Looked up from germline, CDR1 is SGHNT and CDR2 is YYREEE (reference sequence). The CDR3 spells CASSLGGGTYEQYF. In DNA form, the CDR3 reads TGTGCCAGCAGCTTGGGGGGGGGTACCTACGAGCAGTACTTC. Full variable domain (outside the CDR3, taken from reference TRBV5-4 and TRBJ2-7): ETGVTQSPTHLIKTRGQQVTLRCSSQSGHNTVSWYQQALGQGPQFIFQYYREEENGRGNFPPRFSGLQFPNYSSELNVNALELDDSALYLCASSLGGGTYEQYFGPGTRLTVT.

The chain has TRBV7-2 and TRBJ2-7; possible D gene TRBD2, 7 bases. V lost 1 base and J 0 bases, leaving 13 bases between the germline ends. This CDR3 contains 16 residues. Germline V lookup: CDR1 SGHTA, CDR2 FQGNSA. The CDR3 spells CASSLDVGGRSYEQYF. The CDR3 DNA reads TGTGCCAGCAGCTTAGATGTGGGGGGGCGCTCCTACGAGCAGTACTTC.

Here the CDR3 DNA reads TGTGCCAGCAGTTCGGGACAGGGTGAACAGCCCCAGCATTTT. Translating gives CASSSGQGEQPQHF. The chain is built from TRBV6-4 and TRBJ1-5; 9 bases agree with TRBD1. Germline values: CDR1 MRHNA, CDR2 SNTAGT. Germline trimming cut 5 bases from V and 7 bases from J; bases unmatched to any gene: 6. This CDR3 is built from 14 residues.

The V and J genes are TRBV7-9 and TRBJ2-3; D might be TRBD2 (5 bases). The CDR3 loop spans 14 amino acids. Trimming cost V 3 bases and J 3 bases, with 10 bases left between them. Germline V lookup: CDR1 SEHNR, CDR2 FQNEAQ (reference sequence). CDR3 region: CASSFGVYTDTQYF. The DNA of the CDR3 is TGTGCCAGCAGCTTCGGGGTTTATACAGATACGCAGTATTTT. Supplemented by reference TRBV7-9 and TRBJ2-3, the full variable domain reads DTGVSQNPRHKITKRGQNVTFRCDPISEHNRLYWYRQTLGQGPEFLTYFQNEAQLEKSRLLSDRFSAERPKGSFSTLEIQRTEQGDSAMYLCASSFGVYTDTQYFGPGTRLTVL.

CDR3 in DNA: TGTGCCAGCAGCTCCCTTGGGACTGTAAACACTGAAGCTTTCTTT. As protein: CASSSLGTVNTEAFF. The chain uses TRBV7-2 and TRBJ1-1, with D possibly TRBD1 on 5 matching bases. CDR1 and CDR2 (germline): SGHTA, FQGNSA. Trimming took 4 bases from V and 2 from J, leaving 14 bases between them. The CDR3 spans 15 residues.

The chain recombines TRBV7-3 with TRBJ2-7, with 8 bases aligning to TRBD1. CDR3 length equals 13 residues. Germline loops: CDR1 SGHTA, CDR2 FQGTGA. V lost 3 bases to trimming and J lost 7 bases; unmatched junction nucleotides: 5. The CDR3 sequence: CASSLDRVGEQYF. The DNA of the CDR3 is TGTGCCAGCAGCTTGGACAGGGTGGGAGAGCAGTACTTC.

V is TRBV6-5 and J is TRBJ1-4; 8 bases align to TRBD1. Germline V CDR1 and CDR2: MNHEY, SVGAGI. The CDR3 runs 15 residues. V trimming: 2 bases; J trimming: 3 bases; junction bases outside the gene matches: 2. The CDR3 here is CASSYQGQANEKLFF. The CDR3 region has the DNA TGTGCCAGCAGTTACCAGGGACAGGCTAATGAAAAACTGTTTTTT.

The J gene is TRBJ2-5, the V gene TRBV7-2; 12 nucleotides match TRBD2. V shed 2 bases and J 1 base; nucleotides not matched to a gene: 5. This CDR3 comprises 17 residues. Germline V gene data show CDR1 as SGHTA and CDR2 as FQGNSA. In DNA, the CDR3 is TGTGCCAGCAGCTTATGGGCTAGCGGGGGGGCCCAAGAGACCCAGTACTTC. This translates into CASSLWASGGAQETQYF.